The next 18 T cell receptor beta chains were all read from a single sample in a study of low-dose radiotherapy and immunotherapy resistance in tumors. First-strand cDNA relied on TRAV- and TRBV-specific primers spanning alpha and beta chains. The PCR that amplified TCRs ran for approximately 18 cycles, relying on a constant-region primer and a V-primer adapter. TCRdb passed the reads through MiXCR, listing each CDR3 protein once. The sample has approximately 46,000 distinct CDR3 sequences; less than 30% are singletons. Sample time point: after trial treatment. Treatment in this sample: LDRT plus nivolumab, ipilimumab, low-dose cyclophosphamide and aspirin (RACIN trial). The source material was PBMCs, sampled after low-dose radiotherapy plus immunotherapy. The receptors shown here come from a male donor with prostate cancer.

V is TRBV20-1 and J is TRBJ2-1; 11 nucleotides match TRBD2. The length of the CDR3 is 16 residues. Germline V CDR1 and CDR2: DFQATT, SNEGSKA (reference sequence). The junction had 4 bases not matched to a gene; V was cut back by 1 base and J by 2 bases. The CDR3 region has the DNA TGCAGTGCTAGAGGGGAGGGACTAGCGGCCTACAATGAGCAGTTCTTC. Amino acid sequence: CSARGEGLAAYNEQFF.

This clonotype was counted many times. The chain employs TRBV2 and TRBJ1-2; TRBD1 aligns across 9 bases. Germline values: CDR1 SNHLY, CDR2 FYNNEI. This CDR3 region has 15 residues. V was pared by 6 bases and J by 8 bases, with 13 bases of the junction left unmatched. The CDR3 spells CASRANRDRVFGYTF. CDR3 in DNA: TGTGCCAGCAGGGCGAACCGGGACAGGGTATTCGGCTACACCTTC.

This clonotype has ten or more counts. V is TRBV5-5 and J is TRBJ2-7, with D maybe TRBD1 (6 bases). The germline gives CDR1 SGHKS, CDR2 YYEKEE (reference sequence). The CDR3 contains 14 residues. V shed 4 bases and J shed 3 bases, with 14 bases lying between them. The CDR3 coding sequence is TGTGCCAGCAGCAAGCCGGGACAAGTCTACGAGCAGTACTTC. Protein sequence: CASSKPGQVYEQYF.

The chain employs TRBV30 and TRBJ2-5; no clear D gene. V was clipped by 4 bases and J by 1 base, with 7 bases between them. The CDR3 loop spans 12 amino acids. Germline assignment: CDR1 GTSNPN and CDR2 SVGIG (reference sequence). The CDR3 coding sequence is TGTGCCTGGACTGGGCCCCAAGAGACCCAGTACTTC. Its translation is CAWTGPQETQYF.

In its sample, this clonotype was seen many times. The J gene is TRBJ1-5, the V gene TRBV2; maybe TRBD1 (6 bases). The germline CDR1 and CDR2 sequences are SNHLY and FYNNEI. The CDR3 extends over 16 amino acids. V lost 1 base and J 3 bases, leaving 13 bases between the germline ends. CDR3 coding DNA: TGTGCCAGCAGTGAAGAGGGACACCTAGTCAATCAGCCCCAGCATTTT. Its protein product is CASSEEGHLVNQPQHF. The full variable domain, completed using reference TRBV2 and TRBJ1-5, is EPEVTQTPSHQVTQMGQEVILRCVPISNHLYFYWYRQILGQKVEFLVSFYNNEISEKSEIFDDQFSVERPDGSNFTLKIRSTKLEDSAMYFCASSEEGHLVNQPQHFGDGTRLSIL.

In the case of this clonotype: A far larger clone is off by one base, so a read error is likely. The CDR3 sequence is CASSLVLSGANVLTF. CDR3 sequence (DNA): TGTGCCAGCAGCTTAGTGCTCTCTGGGGCCAACGTCCTGACTTTC. The rearrangement links TRBV13 to TRBJ2-6, with unresolved D. The CDR3 loop spans 15 amino acids. Trimming took 1 base from V and 0 from J, leaving 4 bases between them. CDR1 and CDR2 (germline): PRHDT, FYEKMQ (reference sequence). Drawing the rest from reference TRBV13 and TRBJ2-6, the complete variable domain is AAGVIQSPRHLIKEKRETATLKCYPIPRHDTVYWYQQGPGQDPQFLISFYEKMQSDKGSIPDRFSAQQFSDYHSELNMSSLELGDSALYFCASSLVLSGANVLTFGAGSRLTVL.

V gene TRBV11-2 combines with J gene TRBJ2-1, with 11 positions matching TRBD2. In germline, CDR1 is SGHAT, CDR2 FQNNGV. J gave up 7 bases and V 3 bases, and 8 bases lay outside the gene matches. The CDR3 contains 16 residues. In DNA, the CDR3 is TGTGCCAGCAGCTTGTCAAGGGGACTAGCGGTAAATGAGCAGTTCTTC. It encodes CASSLSRGLAVNEQFF. The full variable domain, its missing parts supplied by reference TRBV11-2 and TRBJ2-1, is EAGVAQSPRYKIIEKRQSVAFWCNPISGHATLYWYQQILGQGPKLLIQFQNNGVVDDSQLPKDRFSAERLKGVDSTLKIQPAKLEDSAVYLCASSLSRGLAVNEQFFGPGTRLTVL.

This clonotype turned up a few times. The genes are TRBV15 and TRBJ1-4, with D possibly being TRBD1 (6 bases). V shed 5 bases and J shed 8 bases, with 21 bases lying between them. There are 16 residues in the CDR3. Germline V gives CDR1 LNHNV, CDR2 YYDKDF (reference sequence). The CDR3 DNA reads as TGTGCCACCAGCCTTGGAAGTTCAGGGGCCCGCGAAAAACTGTTTTTT. Translation gives CATSLGSSGAREKLFF.

This clonotype showed up many times. The chain recombines TRBV14 with TRBJ2-2, with D perhaps matching TRBD1 (5 bases). Germline values: CDR1 SGHDN, CDR2 FVKESK. This CDR3 region has 14 residues. V was clipped by 2 bases and J by 6 bases, with 10 bases between them. This chain's CDR3 is CASSQKGRSGELFF. For the CDR3, the DNA is TGTGCCAGCAGCCAAAAGGGGCGGTCCGGGGAGCTGTTTTTT.

This clonotype was detected many times. The chain links TRBV6-5 to TRBJ2-3; D might be TRBD1 or TRBD2, each matching 5 bases. Deletions cut 0 bases from V and 12 bases from J, with 10 bases between. Germline lookup yields CDR1 MNHEY and CDR2 SVGAGI. The CDR3 totals 12 residues. CDR3 amino acids: CASSYSKGSQYF. The DNA of the CDR3 is TGTGCCAGCAGTTACTCGAAGGGGAGCCAGTATTTT.

This clonotype was counted many times. V and J are TRBV28 and TRBJ1-5; perhaps TRBD1 as D (6 bases). The germline gives CDR1 MDHEN, CDR2 SYDVKM. The V and J ends lost 5 bases and 6 bases respectively, with 11 bases between them. CDR3 length equals 13 residues. CDR3 amino acids: CASSTGIFQPQHF. The CDR3 nucleotides are TGTGCCAGCAGTACAGGGATTTTTCAGCCCCAGCATTTT.

This clonotype was picked up many times. The chain has TRBV5-1 and TRBJ1-6, with D possibly TRBD1 on 5 matching bases. Trimming left V 0 bases short and J 10 bases short, with 14 bases between. The CDR3 has 15 residues. The germline CDR1 and CDR2 sequences are SGHRS and YFSETQ. The DNA of the CDR3 is TGCGCCAGCAGCTTGGAAGAGGGGCTGGTGTCACCCCTCCACTTT. Its protein product is CASSLEEGLVSPLHF.

This clonotype was recorded a few times. The rearrangement links TRBV7-2 to TRBJ2-7; either TRBD1 or TRBD2 may supply D (6 bases each). CDR1 and CDR2 from the germline V gene are SGHTA and FQGNSA. The V gene lost 1 base and the J gene lost 2 bases, with 18 bases spanning the gap. This CDR3 is built from 17 residues. This chain's CDR3 is CASSLEVGGQAPYEQYF. Written as DNA, the CDR3 is TGTGCCAGCAGCTTAGAGGTTGGGGGGCAGGCTCCCTACGAGCAGTACTTC.

This clonotype was counted at least ten times. The chain joins TRBV19 to TRBJ2-5, with D possibly being TRBD1 (5 bases). V lost 8 bases, J lost 3 bases, and 13 bases lay in between. CDR3 size: 13 residues. Germline values: CDR1 LNHDA, CDR2 SQIVND (reference sequence). CDR3 DNA sequence: TGTGCCAGTTGGGGCGCTCGGGAAGAGACCCAGTACTTC. Translation: CASWGAREETQYF.

The rearrangement uses TRBV2 and TRBJ2-7, with TRBD2 as a possible D gene (6 bases). The CDR3 is 13 residues long. Germline values: CDR1 SNHLY, CDR2 FYNNEI. The V end lost 5 bases, the J end lost 4 bases, and 12 bases lay between the germline ends. The CDR3 DNA reads TGTGCCAGCAGTCCGGGACTCCAATACGAGCAGTACTTC. It specifies CASSPGLQYEQYF.

This clonotype was detected only a few times. This chain connects TRBV6-2 or TRBV6-3 to TRBJ2-1; D not certain. The germline gives CDR1 MNHEY, CDR2 SVGEGT. V was clipped by 5 bases and J by 7 bases, with 15 bases between them. The CDR3 consists of 14 residues. The CDR3 sequence is CASSGVVRRNEQFF. CDR3 coding DNA: TGTGCCAGCAGTGGGGTAGTTCGTCGGAATGAGCAGTTCTTC.

Points on this clonotype: The likely explanation is a read error, given a far larger clone one base away. The chain joins TRBV5-1 to TRBJ2-1; D call uncertain. Trimming shortened V by 4 bases and J by 10 bases, and 18 bases separated the two germline ends. CDR1 SGHRS and CDR2 YFSETQ come from the germline V gene. The CDR3 extends over 14 amino acids. CDR3 DNA: TGCGCCAGCAGCCGGACGGCAGGAACCTACGAGCAGTTCTTC. It codes for CASSRTAGTYEQFF.

This clonotype was seen ten or more times. J is TRBJ2-7 and V is TRBV27, with a tentative D call TRBD2 (6 bases). The CDR3 is 15 residues long. The V and J ends lost 1 base and 0 bases respectively, with 10 bases between them. Germline V gene data show CDR1 as MNHEY and CDR2 as SMNVEV (reference sequence). CDR3: CASSLFGGSSYEQYF. The CDR3 nucleotides are TGTGCCAGCAGTTTATTTGGGGGGAGCTCCTACGAGCAGTACTTC.